The 23 T cell receptor beta chains presented below share a single source sample, sequenced in a study of beta chain features in type 1 diabetes listed by TCRdb under 2018. The receptor library was made with the immunoSEQ multiplex PCR assay. The entire amount of isolated RNA was reverse transcribed using the High Capacity cDNA Reverse Transcription Kit, so the sequenced TCRB transcripts were expressed ones. Drawn from immuneACCESS, this table holds only the in-frame rearrangements with V and J called that TCRdb kept. Clones are partly lost; checked studies trace under half to an unresolved V gene and leave the rest unexplained. This sample has about 220,000 clones in its table, and about a tenth of those were observed once. The ten biggest clones cover 1% to 1.5% of the sample. The specimen was central memory CD4+ T cells from blood. The receptors originated from a man aged 18 to 29 in good health.

The table lists this clone with a few counts. This sequence joins TRBV30 and TRBJ2-3; 12 positions match TRBD2. This CDR3 has 17 residues. Per germline, CDR1 GTSNPN and CDR2 SVGIG (reference sequence). V lost 0 bases, J lost 2 bases, and 6 bases stayed unmatched. Written as DNA, the CDR3 is TGTGCCTGGAGTGTTTGGGGACTAGCGGGTTTCACAGATACGCAGTATTTT. Its protein product is CAWSVWGLAGFTDTQYF.

This clone was counted only a few times. This chain uses TRBV7-6 with TRBJ1-1; tentative D call: TRBD1 (5 bases). Germline values: CDR1 SGHVS, CDR2 FNYEAQ. The ends were cut back, 5 bases at V and 1 base at J, with 11 bases in the middle. CDR3 length: 14 amino acids. The CDR3 reads CASSEWGKNTEAFF. In nucleotides, the CDR3 is TGTGCCAGCAGCGAATGGGGGAAGAACACTGAAGCTTTCTTT.

V is TRBV4-2 and J is TRBJ2-2, with D possibly being TRBD1 or TRBD2 (5 bases each). From germline, CDR1 is LGHNA and CDR2 YNFKEQ. The CDR3 runs to 12 residues. V was cut by 7 bases and J by 9 bases, with 12 bases left in between. CDR3 residues: CASTPGSRELFF. The CDR3 nucleotides are TGTGCCAGCACCCCAGGGAGCAGGGAGCTGTTTTTT.

The table lists this clone with a few counts. The chain recombines TRBV7-2 with TRBJ2-5; D not certain. This CDR3 has 12 residues. V was trimmed by 1 base and J by 5 bases, leaving 5 bases between them. CDR1 is SGHTA, CDR2 FQGNSA, per germline. CDR3 sequence reads: CASSLVVETQYF. CDR3 nucleotide sequence: TGTGCCAGCAGCTTAGTTGTGGAGACCCAGTACTTC.

This chain joins TRBV30 and TRBJ1-5, with a tentative D call TRBD1 (5 bases). Trimming removed 2 bases at V and 7 bases at J, with 15 bases between. Germline CDR1 GTSNPN, CDR2 SVGIG (reference sequence). The length of the CDR3 is 14 residues. The DNA for the CDR3 is TGTGCCTGGAGTAACGGGGGTGGTTCCCAGCCCCAGCATTTT. Amino acids: CAWSNGGGSQPQHF.

This clone was observed a few times. The J gene is TRBJ2-2, the V gene TRBV7-2; TRBD2 agrees at 7 bases. The CDR3 is 15 residues long. Trimming at V came to 1 base and at J to 4 bases, leaving 3 bases not matched to a gene. Germline CDR1 and CDR2: SGHTA and FQGNSA. The CDR3 nucleotides are TGTGCCAGCAGCTTAGTGCGGGAGAGCACCGGGGAGCTGTTTTTT. It yields the protein CASSLVRESTGELFF.

The chain has TRBV7-9 and TRBJ2-1, with a tentative D call TRBD2 (5 bases). Germline V gene lookup returns CDR1 SEHNR and CDR2 FQNEAQ (reference sequence). CDR3 length: 14 amino acids. Trimming pared 5 bases from V and 2 bases from J, leaving 10 bases between. The CDR3 is CASSPPEAYNEQFF. Written as DNA, the CDR3 is TGTGCCAGCAGCCCCCCGGAGGCCTACAATGAGCAGTTCTTC.

This clone showed up just a few times. The chain links TRBV18 to TRBJ2-1; D is undetermined. Trimming pared 4 bases from V and 8 bases from J, leaving 15 bases between. Germline lookup yields CDR1 KGHSH and CDR2 LQKENI. This CDR3 region has 14 residues. This CDR3 is CASSLMTLVDEQFF. For the CDR3, the DNA is TGTGCCAGCTCACTTATGACCCTGGTGGATGAGCAGTTCTTC.

The chain couples TRBV7-2 to TRBJ2-1, with 8 bases aligning to TRBD2. The CDR3 totals 16 residues. The germline CDR1 and CDR2 sequences are SGHTA and FQGNSA. The V gene end was trimmed by 2 bases and the J gene end by 9 bases; junction bases not matched to a gene: 12. CDR3 sequence: CASSLIGTGGLREQFF. DNA for the CDR3: TGTGCCAGCAGCTTAATCGGAACGGGAGGGCTTCGTGAGCAGTTCTTC.

The chain combines TRBV25-1 with TRBJ1-1; 7 positions match TRBD1. The germline V gene encodes CDR1 MGHDK and CDR2 SYGVNS. With V trimmed by 6 bases and J by 4 bases, 5 bases remained unmatched. This CDR3 has 13 residues. The CDR3 bases are TGTGCCAGCAGAGGCAGGGGGTCCACTGAAGCTTTCTTT. This translates into CASRGRGSTEAFF.

This clone came up a few times. The chain couples TRBV28 to TRBJ2-3; 11 bases match TRBD2. The trim removed 5 bases at V and 4 bases at J, leaving 8 bases unmatched. The CDR3 consists of 16 residues. Germline CDR1 and CDR2: MDHEN and SYDVKM. DNA of the CDR3: TGTGCCAGCAGTCCAACACTAGCGGGAGTAGCAGATACGCAGTATTTT. Amino acid sequence: CASSPTLAGVADTQYF. The variable domain in full, completed from reference TRBV28 and TRBJ2-3, reads DVKVTQSSRYLVKRTGEKVFLECVQDMDHENMFWYRQDPGLGLRLIYFSYDVKMKEKGDIPEGYSVSREKKERFSLILESASTNQTSMYLCASSPTLAGVADTQYFGPGTRLTVL.

Many counts were recorded for this clone. The chain uses TRBV28 and TRBJ1-1; no clear D gene. Germline V gene sequence: CDR1 MDHEN, CDR2 SYDVKM. The CDR3 totals 12 residues. Trimming left V 7 bases short and J 11 bases short, with 17 bases between. The CDR3 region has the DNA TGTGCCAGCACCGAGAGGAGGGCCTCCGCTTTCTTT. Translating gives CASTERRASAFF.

V is TRBV29-1 and J is TRBJ2-5; the D gene is possibly TRBD1 (6 bases). Germline V gene data show CDR1 as SQVTM and CDR2 as ANQGSEA. The CDR3 has 15 amino acids. V was clipped by 5 bases and J by 0 bases, with 16 bases between them. The DNA for the CDR3 is TGCAGCGTTTCTTCGGACAGCTTGAACCAAGAGACCCAGTACTTC. Protein product: CSVSSDSLNQETQYF. Drawing the rest from reference TRBV29-1 and TRBJ2-5, the complete variable domain is SAVISQKPSRDICQRGTSLTIQCQVDSQVTMMFWYRQQPGQSLTLIATANQGSEATYESGFVIDKFPISRPNLTFSTLTVSNMSPEDSSIYLCSVSSDSLNQETQYFGPGTRLLVL.

This clone turned up a few times. V usage is TRBV5-1 and J usage is TRBJ2-1; 12 bases agree with TRBD2. Unmatched junction bases numbered 10, after V lost 4 bases and J lost 8 bases. Germline CDR1 SGHRS, CDR2 YFSETQ. The CDR3 has 16 amino acids. CDR3 sequence: CASSDLAGGGIDEQFF. CDR3 nucleotide sequence: TGCGCCAGCAGCGATCTAGCGGGAGGGGGCATCGATGAGCAGTTCTTC.

In the case of this clone: Other DNA sequences in this sample translate to the same CDR3. The V call is TRBV2, the J call TRBJ2-1, with a weak D call TRBD1 (7 bases). The V gene's germline CDR1 is SNHLY and CDR2 FYNNEI. The CDR3 length is 15 residues. V was pared by 2 bases and J by 3 bases, with 11 bases between. CDR3 loop: CASSENRGLYNEQFF. CDR3 coding DNA: TGTGCCAGCAGTGAAAACAGGGGACTCTACAATGAGCAGTTCTTC.

A few counts support this clone. The chain is built from TRBV7-9 and TRBJ1-2, with TRBD1 matching over 7 bases. The CDR3 covers 12 residues. Trimming cost V 1 base and J 8 bases; bases outside gene matches: 1. Germline V gives CDR1 SEHNR, CDR2 FQNEAQ (reference sequence). The CDR3 sequence is CASSLDRGGYTF. DNA of the CDR3: TGTGCCAGCAGCTTAGACAGGGGAGGCTACACCTTC.

This clone turned up a few times. The chain recombines TRBV30 with TRBJ2-2, with D hard to call. Germline CDR1 GTSNPN, CDR2 SVGIG (reference sequence). The CDR3 has 11 residues. Trimming cost V 4 bases and J 7 bases, with 7 bases left between them. As DNA, the CDR3 is TGTGCCTGGATCCGCGGCGGGGAGCTGTTTTTT. Residues: CAWIRGGELFF.

This clone was detected many times. This chain joins TRBV7-3 and TRBJ2-1, with TRBD2 identical over 8 bases. The CDR3 has 15 amino acids. Germline lookup yields CDR1 SGHTA and CDR2 FQGTGA. The trim removed 5 bases at V and 6 bases at J, leaving 9 bases unmatched. In DNA, the CDR3 is TGTGCCAGCAGCCAATCCGGGACTAGTATCAATGAGCAGTTCTTC. It yields the protein CASSQSGTSINEQFF. The complete variable domain, with remaining parts taken from reference TRBV7-3 and TRBJ2-1, reads GAGVSQTPSNKVTEKGKYVELRCDPISGHTALYWYRQSLGQGPEFLIYFQGTGAADDSGLPNDRFFAVRPEGSVSTLKIQRTERGDSAVYLCASSQSGTSINEQFFGPGTRLTVL.

The genes are TRBV9 and TRBJ2-3; D is uncertain. The CDR3 consists of 15 residues. The germline gives CDR1 SGDLS, CDR2 YYNGEE. V was pared by 0 bases and J by 2 bases, with 10 bases between. CDR3 nucleotide sequence: TGTGCCAGCAGCGTAGGTCTAGGTTTCACAGATACGCAGTATTTT. Encoded protein: CASSVGLGFTDTQYF.

This clone was counted only a few times. The chain links TRBV14 to TRBJ2-1, with 10 nucleotides matching TRBD2. J was trimmed by 4 bases and V by 4 bases; bases with no gene match: 4. The CDR3 runs to 15 residues. Germline V gene data show CDR1 as SGHDN and CDR2 as FVKESK. The DNA of the CDR3 is TGTGCCAGCAGCCCCCTAGCGGGAGCATACAATGAGCAGTTCTTC. As protein: CASSPLAGAYNEQFF.

This clone has at least ten counts. The V and J genes are TRBV19 and TRBJ2-7, with TRBD2 as a possible D gene (6 bases). The CDR3 has 15 residues. Trimming removed 5 bases at V and 2 bases at J, with 16 bases between. Germline CDR1 LNHDA, CDR2 SQIVND (reference sequence). CDR3 sequence (DNA): TGTGCCAGTAGTCGTCCGGGGGACGGAACCTACGAGCAGTACTTC. Protein: CASSRPGDGTYEQYF.

V is TRBV19 and J is TRBJ2-3; D unclear. Germline V lookup: CDR1 LNHDA, CDR2 SQIVND (reference sequence). The CDR3 extends over 13 amino acids. V lost 4 bases to trimming and J lost 4 bases, with 9 bases between them. CDR3 nucleotide sequence: TGTGCCAGTAGTAAGTCTCTCCCAGATACGCAGTATTTT. Encoded protein: CASSKSLPDTQYF.

Regarding this clone: A read error may produce the germline difference seen at one junction end. This chain links TRBV23-1 with TRBJ2-5; possible D gene TRBD1, 5 bases. TRBV23-1 is an ORF, and what it does is uncertain. This CDR3 has 16 residues. CDR3 DNA sequence: TGCGCCAGCAGTCAACCGAGCCGGACACTACAAGAGTCCCAGTACTTC. Protein product: CASSQPSRTLQESQYF.